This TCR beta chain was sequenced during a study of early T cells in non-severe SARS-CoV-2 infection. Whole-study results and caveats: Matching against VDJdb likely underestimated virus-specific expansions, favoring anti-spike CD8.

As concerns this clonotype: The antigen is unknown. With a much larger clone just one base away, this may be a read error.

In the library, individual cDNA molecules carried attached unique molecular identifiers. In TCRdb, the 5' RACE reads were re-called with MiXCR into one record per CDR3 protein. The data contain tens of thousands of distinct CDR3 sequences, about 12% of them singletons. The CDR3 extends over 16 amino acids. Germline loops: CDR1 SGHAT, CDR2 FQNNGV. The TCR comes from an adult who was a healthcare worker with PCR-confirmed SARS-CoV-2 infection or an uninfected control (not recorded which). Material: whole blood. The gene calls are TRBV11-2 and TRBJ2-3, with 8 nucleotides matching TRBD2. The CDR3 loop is CASSLEPGLVGETQYF. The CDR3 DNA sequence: TGTGCCAGCAGCCTAGAGCCGGGACTAGTTGGCGAGACGCAGTATTTT.